Shown below are 11 T cell receptor beta chains from a single sample sequenced in a study of blood T cell repertoires in COVID-19. Clones were read by immunoSEQ multiplex PCR, and TCRdb kept only the in-frame ones, dropping some. This sample yields 140,000 to 150,000 clones, of which about 87% are seen a single time; approximately 40% belongs to the top ten. Sequences were obtained from peripheral blood. Receptor source: a human donor in a cohort sampled during active COVID-19.

V and J are TRBV7-2 and TRBJ2-1; 12 bases match TRBD2. CDR1 SGHTA and CDR2 FQGNSA come from the germline V gene. There are 15 residues in the CDR3. J was trimmed by 7 bases and V by 5 bases; bases with no gene match: 6. This CDR3 reads CASSTSGRPGNEQFF. CDR3 bases: TGTGCCAGCAGCACTAGCGGGAGGCCAGGGAATGAGCAGTTCTTC.

The gene calls are TRBV2 and TRBJ2-1, with D perhaps matching TRBD2 (7 bases). Germline V gene lookup returns CDR1 SNHLY and CDR2 FYNNEI. The CDR3 is 14 amino acids. Between the trimmed V and J ends, which lost 3 bases and 6 bases, there was a span of 12 bases. The CDR3 is CASSERGPFNEQFF. DNA of the CDR3: TGTGCCAGCAGTGAGCGGGGGCCTTTCAATGAGCAGTTCTTC.

The V call is TRBV7-2, the J call TRBJ2-7; weak D call: TRBD1 (6 bases). The CDR3 length is 14 residues. Germline V gene lookup returns CDR1 SGHTA and CDR2 FQGNSA. Trimming pared 1 base from V and 6 bases from J, leaving 13 bases between. CDR3 coding DNA: TGTGCCAGCAGCTTAGACAGGGTCTCGGGCGAGCAGTACTTC. It codes for CASSLDRVSGEQYF.

This chain uses TRBV6-6 with TRBJ1-1, with D tentatively TRBD1 (5 bases). There are 15 residues in the CDR3. V shed 10 bases and J shed 4 bases, with 22 bases lying between them. The germline V gene has CDR1 MNHNY and CDR2 SVGAGI (reference sequence). CDR3 loop: CATNSQDNMGTEAFF. The CDR3 DNA is TGTGCCACCAACTCCCAGGACAACATGGGCACTGAAGCTTTCTTT.

This chain uses TRBV7-3 with TRBJ2-3, with D perhaps matching TRBD1 (8 bases). The CDR3 is made up of 15 amino acids. Germline V gives CDR1 SGHTA, CDR2 FQGTGA. Trimming cost V 5 bases and J 7 bases, with 19 bases left between them. The CDR3 region has the DNA TGTGCCAGCAGCCCGGACAGGGAGGGATTCCATACGCAGTATTTT. It encodes CASSPDREGFHTQYF.

This chain uses TRBV5-1 with TRBJ2-7; tentative D call: TRBD1 (5 bases). Germline CDR1 is SGHRS and CDR2 is YFSETQ. Trimming shortened V by 2 bases and J by 5 bases, and 14 bases separated the two germline ends. The length of the CDR3 is 14 residues. In DNA form, the CDR3 reads TGCGCCAGCAGCTTAAAGGGGCTGGGCAACGAGCAGTACTTC. Its protein product is CASSLKGLGNEQYF.

The chain uses TRBV12-3 or TRBV12-4 and TRBJ2-3, with D tentatively TRBD1 (6 bases). Trimming pared 6 bases from V and 6 bases from J, leaving 10 bases between. This CDR3 is 12 amino acids long. The DNA of the CDR3 is TGTGCCAGCAGGCTAAGGGGGGATACGCAGTATTTT. It is translated as CASRLRGDTQYF.

This chain joins TRBV4-2 and TRBJ1-1, with D perhaps matching TRBD1 (5 bases). The V end lost 5 bases, the J end lost 3 bases, and 19 bases lay between the germline ends. Germline lookup yields CDR1 LGHNA and CDR2 YNFKEQ. CDR3 length: 16 amino acids. The CDR3 DNA follows: TGTGCCAGCAGCAAACGACAGTGGGGCGGGGACACTGAAGCTTTCTTT. Translating it yields CASSKRQWGGDTEAFF.

The V call is TRBV19, the J call TRBJ2-5; 8 bases map to TRBD1. Unmatched junction bases numbered 11, after V lost 3 bases and J lost 5 bases. CDR3 length: 16 amino acids. CDR1 and CDR2 (germline): LNHDA, SQIVND (reference sequence). CDR3 DNA sequence: TGTGCCAGTAGTATTCTTAACAGGGGGGTGAGGGAGACCCAGTACTTC. Its protein product is CASSILNRGVRETQYF. Complete variable domain (other parts from reference TRBV19 and TRBJ2-5): DGGITQSPKYLFRKEGQNVTLSCEQNLNHDAMYWYRQDPGQGLRLIYYSQIVNDFQKGDIAEGYSVSREKKESFPLTVTSAQKNPTAFYLCASSILNRGVRETQYFGPGTRLLVL.

This chain uses TRBV9 with TRBJ2-1, with 11 nucleotides matching TRBD2. The length of the CDR3 is 15 residues. The germline gives CDR1 SGDLS, CDR2 YYNGEE. Trimming cost V 4 bases and J 5 bases; bases outside gene matches: 5. The CDR3 DNA sequence: TGTGCCAGCAGCTTCCGACTAGCGGGGAACAATGAGCAGTTCTTC. This encodes CASSFRLAGNNEQFF.

The rearrangement links TRBV12-5 to TRBJ1-6; 9 nucleotides agree with TRBD1. V was clipped by 6 bases and J by 9 bases; unmatched bases: 6. Germline CDR1 LGHNT, CDR2 FRNRAP. The CDR3 consists of 14 residues. DNA for the CDR3: TGTGCTAGTGGCCTCACAGGGGGCAGTTCACCCCTCCACTTT. As protein: CASGLTGGSSPLHF.